This T cell receptor beta chain originates from a study of blood T cell repertoires in COVID-19. The table came from immunoSEQ multiplex PCR; TCRdb's copy has only in-frame clones and leaves some out. The data hold about 100,000 clones, with under 90% observed a single time. This CDR3 comprises 15 residues. Trimming left V 0 bases short and J 5 bases short, with 14 bases between. Germline CDR1 MGHRA, CDR2 YSYEKL. This chain connects TRBV4-1 to TRBJ2-7; weak D call: TRBD1 (6 bases). The sequenced sample consisted of peripheral blood. This receptor was taken from a human donor in a cohort sampled during active COVID-19. CDR3 region: CASSQEQGLGDEQYF. The CDR3 bases are TGCGCCAGCAGCCAAGAACAGGGCCTAGGGGACGAGCAGTACTTC.